The T cell receptor (beta chain) described here comes from a study of T cells in Graves' hyperthyroidism and ophthalmopathy. Patients aged 18 to 65 had newly diagnosed hyperthyroidism lasting under 2 months. Patients were excluded because of uncontrolled infection, other autoimmune disease, pregnancy or lactation. Clinicians diagnosed patients from clinical symptoms, serum thyroxine and TRAb, thyroid ultrasound and orbital computed tomography. This clonotype was seen repeatedly, ten times or more. Template material for amplifying TCR beta CDR3 regions consisted of RNA transcripts. First-round RT-PCR with HTBI primers amplified the TCR CDR3 region. TCRdb re-derived calls from the multiplex PCR reads in MiXCR, one entry per CDR3 protein. Among over 550,000 distinct CDR3 sequences, over 15% were seen once, and the ten largest hold around 18%. The V and J ends lost 6 bases and 2 bases, in that order; junction bases with no gene match: 5. The CDR3 has 16 amino acids.

The chain employs TRBV12-3 or TRBV12-4 and TRBJ1-5, with 12 bases fitting TRBD1. The sequencing sample was made of blood. The sequence came from a woman under 30 with Graves' hyperthyroidism. CDR3 nucleotides: TGTGCCAGCAGCGGGGACAGGGGGCTAGGCAATCAGCCCCAGCATTTT. Protein: CASSGDRGLGNQPQHF.